This TCR beta chain was sequenced in a study of response to subunit inactivated influenza vaccine. Study results and limitations: Authors suggested that a seasonal influenza vaccination recruits few new T cells each time.

About this clonotype itself: What it binds is unknown.

Germline CDR1 KGHSH, CDR2 LQKENI. This CDR3 comprises 14 residues. Trimming removed 3 bases at V and 1 base at J, with 9 bases between. TCRdb called the RT-PCR reads again in MiXCR, with one record for every CDR3 protein. In the table there are over 450,000 distinct CDR3 sequences, 10% to 15% of which are singletons. The source of this sequence is a middle-aged man who received an inactivated influenza vaccine. The genes are TRBV18 and TRBJ2-5; D is unclear. Specimen: PBMCs from blood, collected roughly 46 days after vaccination. CDR3 in amino acids: CASSPVTSQETQYF. CDR3 sequence (DNA): TGTGCCAGCTCACCGGTAACCAGCCAAGAGACCCAGTACTTC. Filled out from reference TRBV18 and TRBJ2-5, the complete variable domain reads NAGVMQNPRHLVRRRGQEARLRCSPMKGHSHVYWYRQLPEEGLKFMVYLQKENIIDESGMPKERFSAEFPKEGPSILRIQQVVRGDSAAYFCASSPVTSQETQYFGPGTRLLVL.